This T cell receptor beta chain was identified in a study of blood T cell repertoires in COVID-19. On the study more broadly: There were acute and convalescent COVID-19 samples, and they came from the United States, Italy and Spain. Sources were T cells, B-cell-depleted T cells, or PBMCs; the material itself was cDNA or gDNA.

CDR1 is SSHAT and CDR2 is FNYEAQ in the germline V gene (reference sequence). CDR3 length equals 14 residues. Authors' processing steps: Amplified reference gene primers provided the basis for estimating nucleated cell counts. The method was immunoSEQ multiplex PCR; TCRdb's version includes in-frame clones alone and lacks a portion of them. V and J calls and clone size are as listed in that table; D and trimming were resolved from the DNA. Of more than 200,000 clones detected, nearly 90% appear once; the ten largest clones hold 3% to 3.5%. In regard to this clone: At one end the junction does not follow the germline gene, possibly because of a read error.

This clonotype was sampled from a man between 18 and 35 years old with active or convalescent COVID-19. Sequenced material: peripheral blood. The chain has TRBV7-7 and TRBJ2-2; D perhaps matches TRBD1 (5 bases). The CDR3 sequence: CASSPYSTGGELFF. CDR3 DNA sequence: TGTGCTAGCAGCCCTTACAGTACAGGCGGGGAGCTGTTTTTT.